This T cell receptor beta chain was found in a study of spatial heterogeneity in lung cancer. The CDR3 extends over 13 amino acids. The V and J ends lost 0 bases and 13 bases respectively, with 15 bases between them. Germline V gene sequence: CDR1 LNHNV, CDR2 YYDKDF (reference sequence). Time point described: blood at routine non-recurrence follow-up after resection. Each CDR3 protein gets one entry after TCRdb re-called the 5' RACE reads with MiXCR. The table records 110,000 or so distinct CDR3 sequences, more than 10% of them present only once. The TCR was taken from a female donor with early-stage non-small cell lung cancer. This sequence joins TRBV15 and TRBJ1-2, with D uncertain. This specimen consisted of PBMCs, obtained at follow-up. CDR3 in amino acids: CATSRDSQAGLTF. The CDR3 DNA follows: TGTGCCACCAGCAGAGATAGCCAGGCCGGTCTCACCTTC.